Listed here is a single TCR beta chain. The record originates from a study of CD8 T cells in Susac syndrome. Whole-study context: Among the sequenced Susac syndrome patients, 5 or 6 had active disease while 8 or 9 were in remission.

The CD8+ and CD4+ T cells were isolated magnetically using a negative isolation approach, whereas the TEMRA cells were enriched by FACS. RNA amounts of 0.5 to 1 ug underwent reverse transcription with random hexamers. It was immunoSEQ multiplex PCR that amplified TCR beta CDR3 across 54 Vbeta and 13 Jbeta. In TCRdb, the immunoSEQ multiplex PCR reads were re-called with MiXCR into one record per CDR3 protein. The sample has fewer than 200,000 distinct CDR3 sequences, around nine tenths seen once. The germline V and J ends were trimmed by 3 bases and 8 bases, with 13 bases remaining between them. The CDR3 length is 13 residues. The germline gives CDR1 LNHNV, CDR2 YYDKDF (reference sequence).

This sequence was found in a human donor with Susac syndrome. The chain employs TRBV15 and TRBJ1-2; D ambiguous. Sequenced material: CD4+ T cells from PBMCs. The CDR3 nucleotides read TGTGCCACCAGCAGGACTGGCTATTCGGGCTACACCTTC. Translated, it gives CATSRTGYSGYTF. The full variable domain, with the rest looked up from reference TRBV15 and TRBJ1-2, is DAMVIQNPRYQVTQFGKPVTLSCSQTLNHNVMYWYQQKSSQAPKLLFHYYDKDFNNEADTPDNFQSRRPNTSFCFLDIRSPGLGDTAMYLCATSRTGYSGYTFGSGTRLTVV.